The 4 T cell receptor beta chains given below trace back to one sample, sequenced in a study of early T cells in non-severe SARS-CoV-2 infection (dated by TCRdb to the early 2020s). Libraries were made using 5' RACE. TCRdb names NextSeq 500 as the instrument used. TCRdb took the public reads, trimmed them with fastp at Q25, ran MiXCR for clone calling and kept in-frame beta chains. CDR3 protein sequences are deduplicated, and each keeps its most common genes and DNA. The sample table shows 50,000 to 65,000 distinct CDR3 sequences, and about 11% are seen once. Just under 3% of the sample is in the top ten clones. The specimen comprised whole blood, sampled at baseline. These receptor sequences come from an adult who was a healthcare worker with PCR-confirmed SARS-CoV-2 infection or an uninfected control (not recorded which).

This chain links TRBV12-5 with TRBJ2-3; the D call may be TRBD1 or TRBD2 (6 bases each). The V and J ends lost 7 bases and 2 bases respectively, with 13 bases between them. The CDR3 length is 14 residues. Per germline, CDR1 LGHNT and CDR2 FRNRAP. This CDR3 reads CASAWGAPTDTQYF. The CDR3 DNA reads TGTGCTAGTGCCTGGGGGGCGCCCACAGATACGCAGTATTTT.

V and J are TRBV20-1 and TRBJ2-5; D ambiguous. The V gene's germline CDR1 is DFQATT and CDR2 SNEGSKA (reference sequence). V was trimmed by 6 bases and J by 0 bases, leaving 5 bases between them. The CDR3 length is 11 residues. The CDR3 sequence is CSASYQETQYF. The CDR3 nucleotides read TGCAGTGCCAGCTACCAAGAGACCCAGTACTTC.

V usage is TRBV7-2 and J usage is TRBJ1-1; D uncertain. The germline CDR1 and CDR2 sequences are SGHTA and FQGNSA. With 2 bases removed from V and 0 bases from J, the gap between germline ends came to 7 bases. The CDR3 covers 14 residues. The CDR3 nucleotides are TGTGCCAGCAGCTTATTACCGGTGAACACTGAAGCTTTCTTT. The encoded protein is CASSLLPVNTEAFF.

There are a few counts of this clonotype. The rearrangement joins TRBV4-3 to TRBJ1-2; D is perhaps TRBD1 (5 bases). The CDR3 totals 16 residues. Germline loops: CDR1 LGHNA, CDR2 YSLEER. Trimming cost V 0 bases and J 4 bases, with 15 bases left between them. The DNA for the CDR3 is TGCGCCAGCAGCCAAGATTACGGCAGCCAGGGCTATGGCTACACCTTC. This sequence encodes CASSQDYGSQGYGYTF.